This T cell receptor beta chain was documented in a study of blood T cell repertoires in COVID-19 (dated by TCRdb to 2018 to 2020). Background for the entire study: Samples from collaborators originated in the United States, Italy and Spain and spanned both the acute and convalescent phases of COVID-19. The sample metadata nearly always contained a de-identified subject ID, COVID-19 status, age in years and sex. Deeply sampled blood TCRbeta repertoires from subjects exposed to, actively infected with, or recovered from COVID-19 were included in the dataset. Where available, HLA class I and class II types were obtained from metadata supplied by the sample provider rather than from assay-based typing. The repertoires were released in a freely available public database intended as a resource for research on the immune response to SARS-CoV-2. The samples were drawn from two sources: the first 160 participants of the ongoing ImmuneRACE study, and fewer than 1,500 subjects contributed by 6 global collaborators. The material from the prospective study consisted of cDNA or gDNA derived from T cells, B-cell-depleted T cells, or PBMCs.

Worth noting for this clone: Its recognized antigen is unknown. No base qualities exist here, and no much larger clone lies one base off it.

TCRbeta CDR3 regions were amplified from genomic DNA using the immunoSEQ Assay, a bias-controlled multiplex PCR. In the paper's pipeline: Within the assay, amplification of reference gene primers was used to estimate how many nucleated cells each sample contained. Sequence reads were collapsed and filtered to measure the absolute abundance of every unique TCRbeta CDR3 rearrangement. For each sample, productive Simpson clonality was calculated as the square root of Simpson's diversity index across productive rearrangements. The table comes from immuneACCESS by way of TCRdb, which keeps in-frame sequences with V and J called. Part of the clones is missing from these tables; in studies checked, under half for an unresolved V gene and the rest for unknown reasons. The V and J calls and the clone size are those of that table, but D and trimming were determined from the DNA. The sample table holds over 100,000 clones, of which over 75% were seen once. The top ten clonotypes cover about 6.6% of the sample.

Overall study results and their limits: How much clinical and demographic metadata was included differed by source and by participant, and the metadata was provided uncurated.

Whole blood was collected in K2EDTA tubes by collaborating institutions according to the institutions' own protocols. Collaborator samples were shipped for TCRbeta analysis as frozen whole blood, isolated PBMCs, or DNA extracted from either sample type. CDR1 and CDR2, looked up from the germline V gene, are SGHRS and YFSETQ. The germline V end is reduced by 0 bases and the J end by 3 bases; junction bases left unmatched: 7. The CDR3 runs 17 amino acids, cysteine and phenylalanine included. Left in the record is the CDR3 DNA by itself, 51 bases read in frame from the first base. This sequence originates from a woman in her 50s with acute or convalescent COVID-19. Material for sequencing was peripheral blood. The chain couples TRBV5-1 to TRBJ1-4, with 8 bases in between that match TRBD1. The CDR3: CASSLDQGATANEKLFF. In nucleotides, the sequence is TGCGCCAGCAGCTTGGATCAGGGGGCGACGGCTAATGAAAAACTGTTTTTT.